The 14 T cell receptor beta chains below were found in one sample sequenced in a study of T cell changes during pregnancy in multiple sclerosis. Sequenced by immunoSEQ multiplex PCR; TCRdb stores in-frame clones only, minus some. This table has approximately 51,000 clones, around 94% appearing once. Sequenced here: CD4+ T cells from peripheral blood mononuclear cells, sampled in the second trimester of pregnancy. The receptors stem from a female donor with multiple sclerosis, enrolled in a pregnancy study.

The chain employs TRBV5-4 and TRBJ2-6; possibly TRBD2 for D (7 bases). V was cut by 3 bases and J by 2 bases, with 15 bases left in between. This CDR3 contains 17 residues. Germline values: CDR1 SGHNT, CDR2 YYREEE (reference sequence). CDR3 nucleotide sequence: TGTGCCAGCAGCTCCCCTTTGCGGGGGCCTGGGGCCAACGTCCTGACTTTC. Translated, it gives CASSSPLRGPGANVLTF.

The V gene is TRBV5-5, the J gene TRBJ2-3; a weak D match, TRBD2 (7 bases). There are 16 residues in the CDR3. With 4 bases removed from V and 0 bases from J, the gap between germline ends came to 15 bases. From germline, CDR1 is SGHKS and CDR2 YYEKEE (reference sequence). The CDR3 is CASSRRGGLSTDTQYF. In DNA form, the CDR3 reads TGTGCCAGCAGCCGGAGGGGGGGACTAAGCACAGATACGCAGTATTTT.

A note on this clone: One junction end disagrees with the germline gene, perhaps due to a read error. The CDR3, as DNA: TGTGCTAGCAGCTTAGGGGGACAGGGAGAGACCCAGTACTTC. Translated: CASSLGGQGETQYF. V is TRBV7-7 and J is TRBJ2-5, with 9 bases that match TRBD1. CDR3 size: 14 residues. Per germline, CDR1 SSHAT and CDR2 FNYEAQ (reference sequence).

The gene calls are TRBV28 and TRBJ2-7; D is perhaps TRBD2 (6 bases). The germline CDR1 and CDR2 sequences are MDHEN and SYDVKM. Deletions cut 5 bases from V and 0 bases from J, with 17 bases between. The CDR3 is 16 amino acids. In DNA, the CDR3 is TGTGCCAGCAGTCCTCCGGGAGCCGGCTCCTCCTACGAGCAGTACTTC. Protein: CASSPPGAGSSYEQYF.

CDR3 amino acids: CASSVQGASTEAFF. The DNA of the CDR3 is TGTGCCAGCAGCGTCCAGGGGGCGAGCACTGAAGCTTTCTTT. This chain joins TRBV9 and TRBJ1-1, with 8 positions matching TRBD1. Looked up from germline, CDR1 is SGDLS and CDR2 is YYNGEE. This CDR3 spans 14 amino acids. Unmatched junction bases numbered 4, after V lost 2 bases and J lost 4 bases.

The chain combines TRBV27 with TRBJ2-1, with TRBD2 as a possible D gene (6 bases). This CDR3 is 18 amino acids long. Germline V lookup: CDR1 MNHEY, CDR2 SMNVEV (reference sequence). V gave up 7 bases and J gave up 5 bases, with 27 bases separating them. Written as DNA, the CDR3 is TGTGCCAGCACCCCGATGCGGGGTACGGAACTTCTCCACAATGAGCAGTTCTTC. Translation: CASTPMRGTELLHNEQFF.

The chain carries TRBV7-2 and TRBJ2-6, with 9 bases identical to TRBD1. The CDR3 is 17 residues long. Germline CDR1 reads SGHTA; CDR2 reads FQGNSA. Germline trimming cut 10 bases from V and 0 bases from J; bases unmatched to any gene: 10. The CDR3 bases are TGTGCCACCCAACCGGGACAGGGAAACTCTGGGGCCAACGTCCTGACTTTC. The encoded protein is CATQPGQGNSGANVLTF. The complete variable domain, with remaining parts taken from reference TRBV7-2 and TRBJ2-6, reads GAGVSQSPSNKVTEKGKDVELRCDPISGHTALYWYRQSLGQGLEFLIYFQGNSAPDKSGLPSDRFSAERTGGSVSTLTIQRTQQEDSAVYLCATQPGQGNSGANVLTFGAGSRLTVL.

The chain recombines TRBV4-3 with TRBJ1-5, with D maybe TRBD1 (6 bases). This CDR3 comprises 13 residues. Germline CDR1 reads LGHNA; CDR2 reads YSLEER. The V end lost 3 bases, the J end lost 14 bases, and 17 bases lay between the germline ends. The CDR3 bases are TGCGCCAGCAGCCAGGATGGCACAGGGACAAAGCATTTT. It specifies CASSQDGTGTKHF.

The V gene is TRBV30, the J gene TRBJ1-4; D uncertain. CDR1 and CDR2 (germline): GTSNPN, SVGIG (reference sequence). Trimming stripped 2 bases from V and 4 bases from J, with 8 bases between. This CDR3 comprises 13 residues. The CDR3 sequence is CAWSSVFNEKLFF. CDR3 sequence (DNA): TGTGCCTGGAGTTCCGTCTTTAATGAAAAACTGTTTTTT. The variable domain in full, with the rest retrieved from reference TRBV30 and TRBJ1-4, is SQTIHQWPATLVQPVGSPLSLECTVEGTSNPNLYWYRQAAGRGLQLLFYSVGIGQISSEVPQNLSASRPQDRQFILSSKKLLLSDSGFYLCAWSSVFNEKLFFGSGTQLSVL.

CDR3 amino acids: CASSLGQGNEQFF. The DNA of the CDR3 is TGTGCCAGCAGCCTGGGACAGGGCAATGAGCAGTTCTTC. This sequence joins TRBV7-3 and TRBJ2-1; TRBD1 aligns across 9 bases. CDR3 size: 13 residues. CDR1 SGHTA and CDR2 FQGTGA come from the germline V gene. The J segment lost 6 bases and the V segment lost 5 bases, leaving 2 bases of the junction unmatched.

The gene calls are TRBV14 and TRBJ2-7, with no clear D. There are 14 residues in the CDR3. The V end lost 0 bases, the J end lost 4 bases, and 10 bases lay between the germline ends. Germline CDR1 is SGHDN and CDR2 is FVKESK. Written as DNA, the CDR3 is TGTGCCAGCAGCCAAGATCTTCCCCCGTACGAGCAGTACTTC. It yields the protein CASSQDLPPYEQYF.

The CDR3: CSARELYTQYF. Here the CDR3 DNA reads TGCAGTGCTAGAGAGTTATATACGCAGTATTTT. V and J are TRBV20-1 and TRBJ2-3; D is unresolved. This CDR3 has 11 residues. Between the trimmed V and J ends, which lost 0 bases and 7 bases, there was a span of 5 bases. The germline V gene has CDR1 DFQATT and CDR2 SNEGSKA (reference sequence).

The gene calls are TRBV4-2 and TRBJ2-3; TRBD2 matches at 11 bases. Trimming cost V 4 bases and J 5 bases; bases outside gene matches: 8. The germline V gene has CDR1 LGHNA and CDR2 YNFKEQ. This CDR3 contains 16 residues. CDR3 DNA sequence: TGTGCCAGCAGCCGATCGTTAGCGGGGGGGCAAGATACGCAGTATTTT. It is translated as CASSRSLAGGQDTQYF.

V usage is TRBV27 and J usage is TRBJ2-5; D is possibly TRBD1 (6 bases). The CDR3 is 13 amino acids. V was clipped by 8 bases and J by 2 bases, with 12 bases between them. Germline V lookup: CDR1 MNHEY, CDR2 SMNVEV (reference sequence). The CDR3 region is CASGPQGQETQYF. CDR3 nucleotide sequence: TGTGCCAGCGGACCACAGGGTCAAGAGACCCAGTACTTC.